The entry below describes one TCR beta chain. Its antigen is unknown. Germline-derived CDR1 and CDR2 are MNHNY and SVGAGI (reference sequence). V shed 6 bases and J 5 bases; nucleotides not matched to a gene: 8. The CDR3 runs to 16 residues. The data were taken from a study of shared clonotypes between healthy human individuals. Points from the study as a whole: Of the naive CD4 clonotypes, approximately 5% were shared across a handful of donors. Naive subsets usually exceeded memory subsets in estimated richness.

Deep was the level at which the assay was run. Profiled with immunoSEQ multiplex PCR; TCRdb holds only in-frame clones, not every one. The sample has 2 million to 3 million clones, 90% to 95% seen once; the top ten hold 0.35% to 0.45%. Sequenced input: naive CD4+ T cells from PBMCs. The sample's subset: CD45RA+ positively selected. The V call is TRBV6-6, the J call TRBJ1-6; 9 bases line up with TRBD1. This TCR derives from a man aged 18 to 29 in good health. Some clones in this sample may be carry-over from other donors' samples. CDR3 in DNA: TGTGCCAGCAGGTCAAACAGGGGGCCCAATAATTCACCCCTCCACTTT. It translates to CASRSNRGPNNSPLHF.